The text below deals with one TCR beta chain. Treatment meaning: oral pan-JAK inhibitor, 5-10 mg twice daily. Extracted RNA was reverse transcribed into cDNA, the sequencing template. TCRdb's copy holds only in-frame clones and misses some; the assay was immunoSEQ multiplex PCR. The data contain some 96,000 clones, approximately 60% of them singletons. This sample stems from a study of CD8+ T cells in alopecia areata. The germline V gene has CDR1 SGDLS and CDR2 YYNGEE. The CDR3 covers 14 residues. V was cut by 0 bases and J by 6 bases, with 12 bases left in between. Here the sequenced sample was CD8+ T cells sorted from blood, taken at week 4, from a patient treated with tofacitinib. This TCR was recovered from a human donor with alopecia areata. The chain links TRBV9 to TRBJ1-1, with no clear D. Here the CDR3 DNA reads TGTGCCAGCAGCGTAGAACTGGGAGGAGCTGAAGCTTTCTTT. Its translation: CASSVELGGAEAFF.